This T cell receptor (beta chain) was sequenced for a study of blood T cell repertoires in COVID-19. Study as a whole: Both acute and convalescent COVID-19 samples were obtained from the United States, Italy and Spain. Nucleic acid was either cDNA or gDNA, and it came from T cells, B-cell-depleted T cells, or PBMCs.

In germline, CDR1 is MDHEN, CDR2 SYDVKM. V dropped 4 bases and J dropped 1; count of bases not matched to a gene: 7. The CDR3 sequence is 15 residues long. Here immunoSEQ multiplex PCR was the method, and the copy in TCRdb shows in-frame clones only, minus some. The sample carries tens of thousands of clones, roughly 94% recorded once. The receptor comes from a human donor with active COVID-19. The donor label of this sample is uncertain. V usage is TRBV28 and J usage is TRBJ2-7; 7 nucleotides match TRBD2. Specimen: peripheral blood. The CDR3 sequence: CASSSTGTISYEQYF. The CDR3 nucleotides are TGTGCCAGCAGTTCCACCGGGACTATATCCTACGAGCAGTACTTC. The whole variable domain, filled in from reference TRBV28 and TRBJ2-7, reads DVKVTQSSRYLVKRTGEKVFLECVQDMDHENMFWYRQDPGLGLRLIYFSYDVKMKEKGDIPEGYSVSREKKERFSLILESASTNQTSMYLCASSSTGTISYEQYFGPGTRLTVT.